The clone carrying this T cell receptor beta chain has just a few counts. Its target is not known. TCRdb re-derived calls from the 5' RACE reads in MiXCR, one entry per CDR3 protein. The sample has about half a million distinct CDR3 sequences, about 20% seen once. The sample is drawn from a study of T-cell memory formation after mild COVID-19. Study-level points and caveats: Chiefly within CM and EM were the contracting CD4+ clones; CD8+ ones were within EMRA. Some clones that responded were present in memory (sampled pre-infection), which suggests cross-reactive memory joined. From day 15 to 85, contracting clones were balanced between CD4 and CD8, whereas later expanders leaned toward CD4+.

The germline V gene encodes CDR1 SGHVS and CDR2 FNYEAQ. Trimming left V 5 bases short and J 1 base short, with 14 bases between. The CDR3 length is 15 residues. The TCR originated in an adult woman who had mild COVID-19 (a few samples of this study predate the infection). Cell type and time point are not known. The V gene is TRBV7-6, the J gene TRBJ1-1; D is undetermined. Sequenced: PBMCs or a T cell subset sorted from them (not recorded which). CDR3 sequence (DNA): TGTGCCAGCAGCGCCGCTTTGGCGGGGAACACTGAAGCTTTCTTT. Residues: CASSAALAGNTEAFF.